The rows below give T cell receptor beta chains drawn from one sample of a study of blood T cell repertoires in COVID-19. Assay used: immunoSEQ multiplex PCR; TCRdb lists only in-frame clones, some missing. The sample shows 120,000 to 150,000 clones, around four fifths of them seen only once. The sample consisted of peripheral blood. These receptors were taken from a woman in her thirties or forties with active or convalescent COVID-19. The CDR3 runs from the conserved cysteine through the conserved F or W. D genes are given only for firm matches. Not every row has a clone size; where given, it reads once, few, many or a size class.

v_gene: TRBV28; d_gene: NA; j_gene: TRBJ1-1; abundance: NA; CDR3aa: CATLGEGRGVGTEAFF; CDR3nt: TGTGCCACCCTAGGAGAGGGCAGGGGAGTCGGCACTGAAGCTTTCTTT
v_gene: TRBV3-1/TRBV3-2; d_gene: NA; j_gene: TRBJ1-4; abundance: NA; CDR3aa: CASSLREGSTNEKLFF; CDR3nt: TGTGCCAGCAGCCTGCGGGAGGGGTCAACTAATGAAAAACTGTTTTTT
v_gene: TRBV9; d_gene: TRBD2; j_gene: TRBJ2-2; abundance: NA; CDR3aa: CASSVGVAGANTGELFF; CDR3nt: TGTGCCAGCAGCGTAGGGGTAGCGGGAGCGAACACCGGGGAGCTGTTTTTT
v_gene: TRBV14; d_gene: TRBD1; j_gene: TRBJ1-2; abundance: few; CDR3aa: CASSQDLGTANNYGYTF; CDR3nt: TGTGCCAGCAGCCAAGACCTCGGGACAGCAAATAACTATGGCTACACCTTC
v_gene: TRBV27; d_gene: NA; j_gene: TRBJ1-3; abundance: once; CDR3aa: CASSREQGYGNTIYF; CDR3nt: TGTGCCAGCAGTCGGGAACAGGGATACGGAAACACCATATATTTT
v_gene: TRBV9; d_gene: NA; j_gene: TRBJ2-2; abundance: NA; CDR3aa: CASESRNTGELFF; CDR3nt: TGTGCCAGCGAGTCAAGAAACACCGGGGAGCTGTTTTTT
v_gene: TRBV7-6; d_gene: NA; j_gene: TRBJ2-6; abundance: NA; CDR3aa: CASSSDVQPSGANVLTF; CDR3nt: TGTGCCAGCAGCTCCGACGTACAGCCCTCTGGGGCCAACGTCCTGACTTTC
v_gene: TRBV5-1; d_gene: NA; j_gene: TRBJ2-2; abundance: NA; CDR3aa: CASSPAGDPGELFF; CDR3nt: TGCGCCAGCAGCCCGGCAGGGGACCCCGGGGAGCTGTTTTTT
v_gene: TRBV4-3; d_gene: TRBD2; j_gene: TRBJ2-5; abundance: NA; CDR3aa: CASSRGLAGGETQYF; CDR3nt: TGCGCCAGCAGCCGAGGACTAGCGGGAGGCGAGACCCAGTACTTC
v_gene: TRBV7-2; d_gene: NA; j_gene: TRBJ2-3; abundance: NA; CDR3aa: CASSVDGGYTQYF; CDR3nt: TGTGCCAGCAGCGTCGACGGCGGTTATACGCAGTATTTT
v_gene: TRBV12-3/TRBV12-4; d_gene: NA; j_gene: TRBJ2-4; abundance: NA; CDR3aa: CASRPQGIQYF; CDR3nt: TGTGCCAGCAGGCCCCAGGGCATTCAGTACTTC
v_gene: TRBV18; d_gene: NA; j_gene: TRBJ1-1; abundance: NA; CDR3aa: CASSSPENTEAFF; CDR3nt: TGTGCCAGCTCATCCCCAGAGAACACTGAAGCTTTCTTT
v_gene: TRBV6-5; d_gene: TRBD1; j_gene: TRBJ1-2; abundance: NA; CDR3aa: CAIRGSTGRYGYTF; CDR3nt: TGTGCCATCAGGGGATCGACAGGGCGCTATGGCTACACCTTC
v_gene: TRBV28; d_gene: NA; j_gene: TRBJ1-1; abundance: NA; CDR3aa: CASSPRRVNTEAFF; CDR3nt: TGTGCCAGCAGCCCACGGAGGGTGAACACTGAAGCTTTCTTT
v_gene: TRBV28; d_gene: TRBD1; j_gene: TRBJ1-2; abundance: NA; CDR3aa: CASSLGTGTLLNYGYTF; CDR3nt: TGTGCCAGCAGTTTAGGGACAGGGACCCTCCTTAACTATGGCTACACCTTC
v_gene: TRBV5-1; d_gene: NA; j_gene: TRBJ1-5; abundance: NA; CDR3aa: CASSLEGRNQPQHF; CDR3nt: TGCGCCAGCAGCTTGGAAGGGAGGAATCAGCCCCAGCATTTT
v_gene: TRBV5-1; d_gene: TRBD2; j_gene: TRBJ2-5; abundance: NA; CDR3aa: CASSLGLAGGQETQYF; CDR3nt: TGCGCCAGCAGCTTGGGACTAGCGGGGGGGCAAGAGACCCAGTACTTC
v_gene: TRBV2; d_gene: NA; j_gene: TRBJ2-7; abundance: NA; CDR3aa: CASEGEPYYEQYF; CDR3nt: TGTGCCAGCGAGGGAGAACCCTACTACGAGCAGTACTTC
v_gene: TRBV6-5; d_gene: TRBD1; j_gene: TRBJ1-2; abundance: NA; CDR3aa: CASEQGGSNYGYTF; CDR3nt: TGTGCCAGCGAACAGGGGGGGTCTAACTATGGCTACACCTTC
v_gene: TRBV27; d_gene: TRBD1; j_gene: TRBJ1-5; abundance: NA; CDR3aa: CASSSGQGGNQPQHF; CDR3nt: TGTGCCAGCAGTTCCGGACAGGGGGGGAATCAGCCCCAGCATTTT
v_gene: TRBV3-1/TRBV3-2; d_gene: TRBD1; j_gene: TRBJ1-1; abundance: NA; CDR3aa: CASSQEDRVGGLSEAFF; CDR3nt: TGTGCCAGCAGCCAAGAGGACAGGGTAGGAGGGTTGTCGGAAGCTTTCTTT
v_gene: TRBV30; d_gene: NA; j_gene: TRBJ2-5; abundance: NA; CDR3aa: CAWSYEQVGLGETQYF; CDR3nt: TGTGCCTGGAGCTACGAACAGGTCGGGCTAGGAGAGACCCAGTACTTC
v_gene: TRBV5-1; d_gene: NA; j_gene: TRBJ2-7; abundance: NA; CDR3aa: CASSGGTAGYEQYF; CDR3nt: TGCGCCAGCAGCGGCGGGACGGCTGGTTACGAGCAGTACTTC
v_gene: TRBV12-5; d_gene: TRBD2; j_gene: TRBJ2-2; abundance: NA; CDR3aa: CASGLVREGLNTGELFF; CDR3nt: TGTGCTAGTGGTTTGGTAAGGGAGGGGTTGAACACCGGGGAGCTGTTTTTT